The 30 T cell receptor beta chains reported below all come from one sample, sequenced in a study of CD8 T cells in ankylosing spondylitis. Study-wide findings and caveats: What seemed typical of ankylosing spondylitis blood was a TCR beta motif built from 7 or 8 highly homologous variants.

Antigens of these TCRs are unknown. TCRdb analysed the 5' RACE reads with MiXCR anew, one entry per CDR3 protein. The table has about 700,000 distinct CDR3 sequences, around 20% seen once; the top ten hold under 20%. The sequenced sample consisted of blood, either unsorted or a sorted T cell fraction (not recorded which). These TCRs come from a male donor with ankylosing spondylitis.

This clonotype has ten or more counts. The chain couples TRBV30 to TRBJ2-2; the match to TRBD1 covers 9 bases. Germline trimming cut 3 bases from V and 3 bases from J; bases unmatched to any gene: 5. CDR3 length equals 15 residues. CDR1 GTSNPN and CDR2 SVGIG come from the germline V gene (reference sequence). CDR3 in amino acids: CAWRDRGADTGELFF. The CDR3 nucleotides are TGTGCCTGGAGGGACAGGGGCGCTGACACCGGGGAGCTGTTTTTT.

The gene calls are TRBV5-1 and TRBJ2-7; D ambiguous. The CDR3 consists of 16 residues. The germline V gene has CDR1 SGHRS and CDR2 YFSETQ. The germline V and J ends were trimmed by 3 bases and 0 bases, with 16 bases remaining between them. The CDR3 DNA follows: TGCGCCAGCAGCTCCATTACGACTCACAACTCCTACGAGCAGTACTTC. It specifies CASSSITTHNSYEQYF.

This clonotype has only a few counts. The chain joins TRBV20-1 to TRBJ1-5; 7 nucleotides line up with TRBD1. The CDR3 sequence is 12 residues long. CDR1 is DFQATT and CDR2 is SNEGSKA in the germline V gene (reference sequence). V was clipped by 6 bases and J by 5 bases; unmatched bases: 4. The CDR3 is CSAQGGDQPQHF. CDR3 in DNA: TGCAGTGCCCAAGGGGGCGATCAGCCCCAGCATTTT.

The chain combines TRBV24-1 with TRBJ2-1; TRBD1 aligns across 12 bases. This CDR3 region has 16 residues. Losses at the gene ends were 6 bases for V and 5 bases for J; bases not matched to a gene: 7. The V gene's germline CDR1 is KGHDR and CDR2 SFDVKD. CDR3 sequence (DNA): TGTGCCACCAGTTCGGTGGGACAGGGGGCTAACAATGAGCAGTTCTTC. Its protein is CATSSVGQGANNEQFF.

This clonotype was seen only a few times. The V call is TRBV13, the J call TRBJ2-1; D is ambiguous. Trimming removed 1 base at V and 7 bases at J, with 14 bases between. Per germline, CDR1 PRHDT and CDR2 FYEKMQ (reference sequence). The CDR3 has 15 residues. The CDR3 DNA is TGTGCCAGCAGCTTAGCGGGCTTTGGGGTGAATGAGCAGTTCTTC. Protein: CASSLAGFGVNEQFF.

This clonotype was seen a handful of times. The J gene is TRBJ1-4, the V gene TRBV7-8; D remains unclear. Germline-derived CDR1 and CDR2 are SGHVS and FQNEAQ. Trimming shortened V by 8 bases and J by 7 bases, and 14 bases separated the two germline ends. The CDR3 spans 13 residues. Here the CDR3 reads CASALVLGEKLFF. DNA for the CDR3: TGTGCCAGCGCATTGGTGCTTGGTGAAAAACTGTTTTTT.

This clonotype was counted a few times. The chain has TRBV7-6 and TRBJ2-7; D might be TRBD1 (5 bases). V was clipped by 1 base and J by 0 bases, with 10 bases between them. Germline V gene data show CDR1 as SGHVS and CDR2 as FNYEAQ. The CDR3 is 15 amino acids. This CDR3 reads CASSLGTLTSYEQYF. CDR3 nucleotide sequence: TGTGCCAGCAGCTTAGGGACACTGACCTCCTACGAGCAGTACTTC.

The chain carries TRBV11-2 and TRBJ2-1, with 9 bases fitting TRBD2. V lost 0 bases and J lost 4; bases outside the gene matches: 10. The germline gives CDR1 SGHAT, CDR2 FQNNGV. The CDR3 covers 18 residues. In DNA form, the CDR3 reads TGTGCCAGCAGCTTAGATCGGAGGGTTAGCGGGAGATACAATGAGCAGTTCTTC. Its protein product is CASSLDRRVSGRYNEQFF.

Only a few counts were recorded for this clonotype. The V gene is TRBV11-3, the J gene TRBJ1-6; TRBD1 aligns across 9 bases. Losses at the gene ends were 5 bases for V and 14 bases for J; bases not matched to a gene: 16. This CDR3 has 16 amino acids. Per germline, CDR1 SGHNT and CDR2 YENEEA. CDR3 sequence (DNA): TGTGCCAGCAGCCTCTATTCGGGACAGGGACTACGGACCCTCCACTTT. Translated: CASSLYSGQGLRTLHF.

This clonotype was detected only a few times. The rearrangement joins TRBV11-1 to TRBJ2-7, with D maybe TRBD2 (6 bases). This CDR3 is built from 13 residues. Germline V lookup: CDR1 SGHAT, CDR2 FQDESV (reference sequence). The germline V and J ends were trimmed by 6 bases and 6 bases, with 15 bases remaining between them. CDR3 nucleotide sequence: TGTGCCAGCAGTCCCGGGACTCCAGGCGAGCAGTACTTC. It encodes CASSPGTPGEQYF.

The chain links TRBV2 to TRBJ2-5; D perhaps matches TRBD2 (6 bases). Trimming took off 4 bases at V and 4 bases at J, with 13 bases between the two ends. The CDR3 consists of 14 residues. Germline V CDR1 and CDR2: SNHLY, FYNNEI. CDR3 loop: CASSGTIRGETQYF. CDR3 nucleotide sequence: TGTGCCAGCAGTGGGACTATAAGGGGAGAGACCCAGTACTTC.

The chain has TRBV2 and TRBJ1-2, with a tentative D call TRBD1 (5 bases). The CDR3 extends over 14 amino acids. CDR1 and CDR2 from the germline V gene are SNHLY and FYNNEI. Trimming cost V 3 bases and J 1 base, with 9 bases left between them. The CDR3 loop reads CASSETADNYGYTF. For the CDR3, the DNA is TGTGCCAGCAGTGAGACAGCAGATAACTATGGCTACACCTTC. The complete variable domain, with remaining parts taken from reference TRBV2 and TRBJ1-2, reads EPEVTQTPSHQVTQMGQEVILRCVPISNHLYFYWYRQILGQKVEFLVSFYNNEISEKSEIFDDQFSVERPDGSNFTLKIRSTKLEDSAMYFCASSETADNYGYTFGSGTRLTVV.

A few counts support this clonotype. The chain joins TRBV18 to TRBJ2-3; no reliable D call. From germline, CDR1 is KGHSH and CDR2 LQKENI. The length of the CDR3 is 12 residues. V was shortened by 1 base and J by 5 bases, with 4 bases between the two germline ends. The CDR3 bases are TGTGCCAGCTCACCACGGCAAGATACGCAGTATTTT. It codes for CASSPRQDTQYF.

The V gene is TRBV21-1, the J gene TRBJ2-5; the DNA was not used to check the table's D call, TRBD1. TRBV21-1 represents a pseudogene. The CDR3 totals 15 residues. The CDR3 loop reads CASSKQQGGGETQYF. The CDR3, as DNA: TGTGCCAGCAGCAAACAGCAAGGGGGCGGGGAGACCCAGTACTTC.

This clonotype was seen a handful of times. The CDR3 region has the DNA TGTGCCATCAGTGAGTCGAGGGGAGGGGACAATGAGCAGTTCTTC. Protein: CAISESRGGDNEQFF. V and J are TRBV10-3 and TRBJ2-1; 7 bases agree with TRBD2. J gave up 5 bases and V 0 bases, and 4 bases lay outside the gene matches. CDR1 ENHRY and CDR2 SYGVKD come from the germline V gene. This CDR3 spans 15 amino acids.

The J gene is TRBJ2-3, the V gene TRBV24-1; D gene uncertain. Trimming took off 1 base at V and 2 bases at J, with 9 bases between the two ends. CDR1 and CDR2 from the germline V gene are KGHDR and SFDVKD. The CDR3 loop spans 15 amino acids. CDR3 in DNA: TGTGCCACCAGTGATTTAGGTGGGGACACAGATACGCAGTATTTT. This sequence encodes CATSDLGGDTDTQYF.

The V and J genes are TRBV6-2 or TRBV6-3 and TRBJ2-5, with TRBD1 matching over 9 bases. The CDR3 totals 15 residues. The ends lost 0 bases at V and 6 bases at J; junction bases unmatched: 5. Germline-derived CDR1 and CDR2 are MNHEY and SVGEGT. CDR3 loop: CASSYSITGGQTQYF. CDR3 nucleotides: TGTGCCAGCAGTTACTCGATTACAGGGGGCCAGACCCAGTACTTC.

A few counts support this clonotype. The chain uses TRBV5-6 and TRBJ1-5, with D tentatively TRBD1 (5 bases). There are 15 residues in the CDR3. Trimming shortened V by 3 bases and J by 7 bases, and 17 bases separated the two germline ends. Germline CDR1 and CDR2: SGHDT and YYEEEE. The CDR3 region has the DNA TGTGCCAGCAGCTCTGCGCGGGGGAAGGGACAGCCCCAGCATTTT. Protein: CASSSARGKGQPQHF.

In regard to this clonotype: Germline and junction disagree at one end, which may indicate a read error. The V and J genes are TRBV20-1 and TRBJ1-1; 8 nucleotides match TRBD1. Looked up from germline, CDR1 is DFQATT and CDR2 is SNEGSKA (reference sequence). This CDR3 has 14 residues. Here the CDR3 reads CSAKPGGGNTEAFF. CDR3 coding DNA: TGCAGCGCTAAGCCAGGGGGCGGGAACACTGAAGCTTTCTTT.

There are many counts of this clonotype. The chain joins TRBV12-3 or TRBV12-4 to TRBJ1-5; maybe TRBD1 (6 bases). V dropped 6 bases and J dropped 3 bases, with 9 bases sitting between them. The CDR3 runs 13 residues. The CDR3 loop is CASRDSHNQPQHF. The CDR3 DNA reads TGTGCCAGCAGGGACAGCCACAATCAGCCCCAGCATTTT.

This chain links TRBV7-9 with TRBJ2-7; the match to TRBD1 covers 9 bases. Germline assignment: CDR1 SEHNR and CDR2 FQNEAQ (reference sequence). The CDR3 contains 14 residues. V trimming: 3 bases; J trimming: 7 bases; junction bases outside the gene matches: 7. CDR3 DNA: TGTGCCAGCAGCTTTACAGGGGGCGAGGGAGAGCAGTACTTC. It is translated as CASSFTGGEGEQYF.

This clonotype occurred a few times. This chain uses TRBV20-1 with TRBJ1-4; unclear D gene. V was clipped by 6 bases and J by 6 bases, with 11 bases between them. CDR1 and CDR2 from the germline V gene are DFQATT and SNEGSKA (reference sequence). The CDR3 consists of 12 residues. CDR3 region: CSATREHEKLFF. CDR3 in DNA: TGCAGTGCCACACGGGAGCATGAAAAACTGTTTTTT.

This chain links TRBV12-3 or TRBV12-4 with TRBJ2-1; unclear D gene. Trimming removed 5 bases from V and 8 bases from J, with 16 bases in between. This CDR3 spans 14 amino acids. The CDR3 reads CASSPTLRFDEQFF. CDR3 coding DNA: TGTGCCAGCAGTCCAACATTGCGTTTCGATGAGCAGTTCTTC.

The chain combines TRBV15 with TRBJ2-7; D possibly uses TRBD1 or TRBD2 (6 bases each). CDR3 length: 14 amino acids. Germline CDR1 and CDR2: LNHNV and YYDKDF (reference sequence). V was pared by 6 bases and J by 1 base, with 13 bases between. CDR3 bases: TGTGCCACCAGGGGTGGGGGGCAATCCTACGAGCAGTACTTC. Translated, it gives CATRGGGQSYEQYF.

The DNA of the CDR3 is TGTGCCAGCAGCGTTGCAGGGGGCGCTGAAGCTTTCTTT. It encodes CASSVAGGAEAFF. The chain combines TRBV7-9 with TRBJ1-1; TRBD1 matches 8 bases. V lost 5 bases to trimming and J lost 6 bases; unmatched junction nucleotides: 5. The germline CDR1 and CDR2 sequences are SEHNR and FQNEAQ (reference sequence). The CDR3 has 13 amino acids.

The chain combines TRBV12-3 or TRBV12-4 with TRBJ1-2, with D possibly being TRBD1 (5 bases). V was trimmed by 3 bases and J by 4 bases, leaving 9 bases between them. This CDR3 comprises 13 residues. CDR3 sequence reads: CASSFGGAYGYTF. In DNA form, the CDR3 reads TGTGCCAGCAGTTTTGGAGGGGCCTATGGCTACACCTTC.

At least ten counts were recorded for this clonotype. The chain carries TRBV20-1 and TRBJ2-7; perhaps TRBD2 as D (6 bases). V was cut by 3 bases and J by 1 base, with 7 bases left in between. This CDR3 is 12 amino acids long. Germline V gives CDR1 DFQATT, CDR2 SNEGSKA (reference sequence). The CDR3 protein is CSASGTSYEQYF. DNA for the CDR3: TGCAGTGCTAGTGGGACTTCCTACGAGCAGTACTTC.

This clonotype appeared a few times. V usage is TRBV9 and J usage is TRBJ2-2, with 8 bases aligning to TRBD2. V shed 0 bases and J 4 bases; nucleotides not matched to a gene: 5. CDR1 SGDLS and CDR2 YYNGEE come from the germline V gene. CDR3 length: 16 residues. CDR3 sequence: CASSVVSGGPTGELFF. The DNA for the CDR3 is TGTGCCAGCAGCGTAGTATCGGGGGGGCCCACCGGGGAGCTGTTTTTT.

The CDR3 is CASSQDFSGVGDTQYF. Written as DNA, the CDR3 is TGCGCCAGCAGCCAAGATTTTTCGGGAGTAGGAGATACGCAGTATTTT. The chain joins TRBV4-3 to TRBJ2-3; TRBD2 might be the D (6 bases). Germline-derived CDR1 and CDR2 are LGHNA and YSLEER. This CDR3 comprises 16 residues. Trimming stripped 0 bases from V and 5 bases from J, with 15 bases between.

The rearrangement joins TRBV28 to TRBJ2-5; D is unresolved. The CDR3 is 12 residues long. V lost 2 bases to trimming and J lost 12 bases, with 13 bases between them. Germline-derived CDR1 and CDR2 are MDHEN and SYDVKM. CDR3 sequence: CASSLGSGLKYF. For the CDR3, the DNA is TGTGCCAGCAGTTTAGGCTCCGGGCTCAAGTACTTC.